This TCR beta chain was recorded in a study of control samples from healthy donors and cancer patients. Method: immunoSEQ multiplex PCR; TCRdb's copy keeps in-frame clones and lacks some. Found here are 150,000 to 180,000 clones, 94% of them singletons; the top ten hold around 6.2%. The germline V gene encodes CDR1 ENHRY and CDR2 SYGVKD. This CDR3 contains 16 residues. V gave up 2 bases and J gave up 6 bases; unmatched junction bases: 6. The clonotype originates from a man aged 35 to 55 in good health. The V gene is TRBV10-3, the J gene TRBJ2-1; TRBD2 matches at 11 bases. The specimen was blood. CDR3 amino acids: CAISERGLAGGNEQFF. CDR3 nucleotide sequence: TGTGCCATCAGTGAGCGGGGGCTAGCGGGGGGCAATGAGCAGTTCTTC.